The source of this T cell receptor (beta chain) is a study of cytomegalovirus exposure and HLA in healthy donors. In the study overall: Around 80 million unique TCR sequences came from HLA-typed donors in an early release.

V lost 0 bases, J lost 9 bases, and 9 bases lay in between. The germline V gene has CDR1 LNHNV and CDR2 YYDKDF (reference sequence). This CDR3 has 13 residues. Both 60 Vbeta primers and 13 Jbeta primers went into the PCR. The assay was immunoSEQ multiplex PCR, and TCRdb's table has in-frame clones only and misses some. This sample yields approximately 200,000 clones, of which nearly 80% are seen a single time; around 1.8% belongs to the top ten. This cohort consisted of healthy bone marrow donors. The TCR comes from a young man in good health and CMV-seronegative. This sequence joins TRBV15 and TRBJ2-1, with D uncertain. The sample was PBMCs. The CDR3: CATSREPGGEQFF. The CDR3, as DNA: TGTGCCACCAGCAGAGAACCCGGTGGTGAGCAGTTCTTC.